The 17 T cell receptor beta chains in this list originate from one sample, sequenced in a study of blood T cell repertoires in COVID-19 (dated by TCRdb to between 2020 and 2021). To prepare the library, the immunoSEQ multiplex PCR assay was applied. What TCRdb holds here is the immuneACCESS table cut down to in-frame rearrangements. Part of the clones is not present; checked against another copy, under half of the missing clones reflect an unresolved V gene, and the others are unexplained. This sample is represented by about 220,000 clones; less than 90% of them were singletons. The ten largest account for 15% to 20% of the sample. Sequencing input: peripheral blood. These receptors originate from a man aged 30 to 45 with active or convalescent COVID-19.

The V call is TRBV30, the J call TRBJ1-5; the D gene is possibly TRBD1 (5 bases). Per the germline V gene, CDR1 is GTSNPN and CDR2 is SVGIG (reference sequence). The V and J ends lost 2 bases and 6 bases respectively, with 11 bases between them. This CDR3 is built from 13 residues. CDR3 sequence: CAWSPGGGQPQHF. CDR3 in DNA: TGTGCCTGGAGTCCGGGGGGTGGTCAGCCCCAGCATTTT.

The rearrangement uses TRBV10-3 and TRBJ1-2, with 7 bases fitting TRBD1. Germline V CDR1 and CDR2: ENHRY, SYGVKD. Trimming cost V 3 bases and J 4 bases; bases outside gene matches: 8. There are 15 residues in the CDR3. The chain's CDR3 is CAISDGGGAGYGYTF. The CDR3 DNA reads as TGTGCCATCAGTGATGGAGGGGGCGCGGGCTATGGCTACACCTTC.

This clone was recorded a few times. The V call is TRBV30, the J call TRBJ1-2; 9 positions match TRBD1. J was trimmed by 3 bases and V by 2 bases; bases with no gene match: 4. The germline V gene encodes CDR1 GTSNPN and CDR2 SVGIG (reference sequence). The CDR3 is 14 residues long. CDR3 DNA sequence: TGTGCCTGGAGTCTACAGGGGGCCCACTATGGCTACACCTTC. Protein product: CAWSLQGAHYGYTF. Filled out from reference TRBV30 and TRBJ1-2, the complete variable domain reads SQTIHQWPATLVQPVGSPLSLECTVEGTSNPNLYWYRQAAGRGLQLLFYSVGIGQISSEVPQNLSASRPQDRQFILSSKKLLLSDSGFYLCAWSLQGAHYGYTFGSGTRLTVV.

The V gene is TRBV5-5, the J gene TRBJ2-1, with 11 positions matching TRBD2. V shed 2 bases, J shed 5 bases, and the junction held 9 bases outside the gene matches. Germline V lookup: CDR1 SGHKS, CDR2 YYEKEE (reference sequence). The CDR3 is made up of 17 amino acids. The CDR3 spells CASSFRSGTSGNNEQFF. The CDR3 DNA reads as TGTGCCAGCAGCTTCCGTAGCGGGACTAGCGGAAACAATGAGCAGTTCTTC. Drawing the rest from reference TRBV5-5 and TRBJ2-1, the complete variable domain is DAGVTQSPTHLIKTRGQQVTLRCSPISGHKSVSWYQQVLGQGPQFIFQYYEKEERGRGNFPDRFSARQFPNYSSELNVNALLLGDSALYLCASSFRSGTSGNNEQFFGPGTRLTVL.

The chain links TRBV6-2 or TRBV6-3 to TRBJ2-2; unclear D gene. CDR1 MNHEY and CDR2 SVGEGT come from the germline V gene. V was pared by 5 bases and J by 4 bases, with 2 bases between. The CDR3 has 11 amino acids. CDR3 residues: CASSRTGELFF. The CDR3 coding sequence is TGTGCCAGCAGTCGCACCGGGGAGCTGTTTTTT.

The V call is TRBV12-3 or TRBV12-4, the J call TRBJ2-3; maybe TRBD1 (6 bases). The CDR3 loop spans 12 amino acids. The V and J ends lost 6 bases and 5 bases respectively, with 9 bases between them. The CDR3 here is CASSQQGDTQYF. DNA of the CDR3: TGTGCCAGCAGCCAACAGGGAGATACGCAGTATTTT.

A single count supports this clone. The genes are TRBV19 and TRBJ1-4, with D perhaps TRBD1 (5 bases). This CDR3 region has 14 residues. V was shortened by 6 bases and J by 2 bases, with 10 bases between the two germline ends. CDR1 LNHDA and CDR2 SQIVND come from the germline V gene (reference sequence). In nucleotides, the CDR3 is TGTGCCAGTAGGGCTGGGGCCACTAATGAAAAACTGTTTTTT. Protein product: CASRAGATNEKLFF. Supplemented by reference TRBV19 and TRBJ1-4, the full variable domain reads DGGITQSPKYLFRKEGQNVTLSCEQNLNHDAMYWYRQDPGQGLRLIYYSQIVNDFQKGDIAEGYSVSREKKESFPLTVTSAQKNPTAFYLCASRAGATNEKLFFGSGTQLSVL.

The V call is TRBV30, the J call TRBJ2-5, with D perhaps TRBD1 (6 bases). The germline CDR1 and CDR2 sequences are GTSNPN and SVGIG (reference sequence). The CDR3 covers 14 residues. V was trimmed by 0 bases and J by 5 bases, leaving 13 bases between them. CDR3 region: CAWSVFGQFETQYF. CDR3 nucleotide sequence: TGTGCCTGGAGTGTCTTCGGACAGTTTGAGACCCAGTACTTC.

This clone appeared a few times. CDR3 amino acids: CASSRSLRQGAGSPLHF. The DNA of the CDR3 is TGTGCCAGCAGCCGCTCCCTTAGACAGGGGGCCGGTTCACCCCTCCACTTT. The V and J genes are TRBV27 and TRBJ1-6; 10 bases agree with TRBD1. Germline V gene lookup returns CDR1 MNHEY and CDR2 SMNVEV (reference sequence). The J segment lost 9 bases and the V segment lost 6 bases, leaving 14 bases of the junction unmatched. The CDR3 covers 17 residues.

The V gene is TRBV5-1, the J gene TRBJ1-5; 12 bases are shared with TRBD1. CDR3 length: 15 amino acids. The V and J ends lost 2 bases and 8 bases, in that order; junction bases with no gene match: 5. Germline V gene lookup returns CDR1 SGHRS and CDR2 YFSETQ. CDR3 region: CASSLGTGGGEPQHF. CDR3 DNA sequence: TGCGCCAGCAGCTTAGGGACAGGGGGCGGGGAGCCCCAGCATTTT.

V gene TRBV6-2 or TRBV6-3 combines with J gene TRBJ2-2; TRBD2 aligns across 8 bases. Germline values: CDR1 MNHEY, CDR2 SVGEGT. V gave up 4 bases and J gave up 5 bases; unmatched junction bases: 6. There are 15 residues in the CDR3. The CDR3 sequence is CASSFLAGTTGELFF. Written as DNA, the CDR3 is TGTGCCAGCAGTTTTCTAGCGGGTACTACCGGGGAGCTGTTTTTT.

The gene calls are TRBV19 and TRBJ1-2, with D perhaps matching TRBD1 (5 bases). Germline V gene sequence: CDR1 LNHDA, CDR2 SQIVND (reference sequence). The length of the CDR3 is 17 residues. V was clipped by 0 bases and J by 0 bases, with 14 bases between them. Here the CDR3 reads CASSIDGAGDPNYGYTF. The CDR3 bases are TGTGCCAGTAGTATAGATGGGGCAGGAGATCCTAACTATGGCTACACCTTC.

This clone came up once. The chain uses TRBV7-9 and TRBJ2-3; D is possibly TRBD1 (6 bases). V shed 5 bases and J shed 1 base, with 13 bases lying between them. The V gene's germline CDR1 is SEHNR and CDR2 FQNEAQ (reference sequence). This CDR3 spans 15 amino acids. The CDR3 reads CASSPSEGGTDTQYF. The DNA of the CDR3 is TGTGCCAGCAGCCCGTCTGAGGGGGGCACAGATACGCAGTATTTT.

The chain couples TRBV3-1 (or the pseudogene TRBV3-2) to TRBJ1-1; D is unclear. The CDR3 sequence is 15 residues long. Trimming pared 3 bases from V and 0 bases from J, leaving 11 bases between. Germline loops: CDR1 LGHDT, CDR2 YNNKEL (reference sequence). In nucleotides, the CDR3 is TGTGCCAGCAGCCATTACGAGGGTATGAACACTGAAGCTTTCTTT. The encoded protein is CASSHYEGMNTEAFF.

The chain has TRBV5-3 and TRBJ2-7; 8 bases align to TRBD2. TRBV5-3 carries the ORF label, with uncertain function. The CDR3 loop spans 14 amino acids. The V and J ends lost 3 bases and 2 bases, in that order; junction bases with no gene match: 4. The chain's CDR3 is CARSWRGAPYEQYF. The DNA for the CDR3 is TGTGCCAGAAGCTGGCGGGGGGCTCCCTACGAGCAGTACTTC.

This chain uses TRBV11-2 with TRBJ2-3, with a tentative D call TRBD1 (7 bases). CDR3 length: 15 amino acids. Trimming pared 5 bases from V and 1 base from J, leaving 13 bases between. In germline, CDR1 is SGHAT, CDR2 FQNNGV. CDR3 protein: CASSMTGRRTDTQYF. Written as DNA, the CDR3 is TGTGCCAGCAGCATGACAGGGAGGCGCACAGATACGCAGTATTTT. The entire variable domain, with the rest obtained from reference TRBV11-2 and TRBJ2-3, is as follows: EAGVAQSPRYKIIEKRQSVAFWCNPISGHATLYWYQQILGQGPKLLIQFQNNGVVDDSQLPKDRFSAERLKGVDSTLKIQPAKLEDSAVYLCASSMTGRRTDTQYFGPGTRLTVL.

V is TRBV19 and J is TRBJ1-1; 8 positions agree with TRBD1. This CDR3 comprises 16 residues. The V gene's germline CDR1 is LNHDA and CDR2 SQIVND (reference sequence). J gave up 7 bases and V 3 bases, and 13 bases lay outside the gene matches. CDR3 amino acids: CASSIDRGGGGDEAFF. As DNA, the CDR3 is TGTGCCAGTAGTATCGACAGGGGCGGAGGGGGCGATGAAGCTTTCTTT.